The text below deals with one TCR beta chain. Its antigen is as yet unknown. Repertoires were generated with immunoSEQ multiplex PCR, while TCRdb's copy carries only in-frame clones and drops some. The data show about 130,000 clones, roughly 91% seen once. This sample was taken from a study of T cell responses to AZD1222 COVID-19 vaccine. Findings and caveats of the study: When two AZD1222 doses had been given, Spike-specific TCR breadth and depth rose. Variant regions that are unmutated are reportedly the target of nearly half of spike-specific TCRs. Donors in the cohort were predominantly white British and more often female, and clonal diversity was possibly underestimated.

Trimming took off 1 base at V and 7 bases at J, with 17 bases between the two ends. The germline V gene encodes CDR1 SGHNT and CDR2 YENEEA. CDR3 length: 16 residues. The sequencing here drew on peripheral blood, taken on day 0 of MenACWY control vaccination. The receptor was isolated from an adult in good health. This sequence joins TRBV11-3 and TRBJ2-1, with TRBD2 as a possible D gene (6 bases). This chain's CDR3 is CASSLGGGGGTNEQFF. CDR3 in DNA: TGTGCCAGCAGCTTAGGCGGCGGAGGCGGGACTAATGAGCAGTTCTTC.